This TCR beta chain is from a study of control samples from healthy donors and cancer patients. Profiled with immunoSEQ multiplex PCR; TCRdb holds only in-frame clones, not every one. The repertoire consists of tens of thousands of clones, with roughly 93% occurring once and the leading ten covering roughly a quarter. Sequencing used PBMCs. The sequence was obtained from a woman aged 45-65 years with head and neck cancer.

The CDR3 here is CASSQQAGYEQFF. In DNA form, the CDR3 reads TGTGCCAGCAGTCAGCAGGCTGGGTATGAGCAGTTCTTC. The chain has TRBV2 and TRBJ2-1; D remains unclear. Trimming stripped 5 bases from V and 8 bases from J, with 13 bases between. The CDR3 has 13 amino acids. CDR1 and CDR2 (germline): SNHLY, FYNNEI.